This paragraph covers one T cell receptor beta chain sequence. Repertoires were generated with immunoSEQ multiplex PCR, while TCRdb's copy carries only in-frame clones and drops some. In the table there are about 400,000 clones, roughly 91% of which are singletons. This record belongs to a study of blood T cell repertoires in COVID-19. The source of this sequence is a woman in her thirties who had recovered from COVID-19. Sequenced material: PBMCs or T cells enriched from blood (not recorded which).

The CDR3: CASSFGKKLFF. CDR3 nucleotides: TGTGCCAGCAGTTTCGGGAAAAAACTGTTTTTT. The chain uses TRBV12-3 or TRBV12-4 and TRBJ1-4, with D hard to call. V dropped 3 bases and J dropped 9 bases, with 5 bases sitting between them. The CDR3 has 11 residues.